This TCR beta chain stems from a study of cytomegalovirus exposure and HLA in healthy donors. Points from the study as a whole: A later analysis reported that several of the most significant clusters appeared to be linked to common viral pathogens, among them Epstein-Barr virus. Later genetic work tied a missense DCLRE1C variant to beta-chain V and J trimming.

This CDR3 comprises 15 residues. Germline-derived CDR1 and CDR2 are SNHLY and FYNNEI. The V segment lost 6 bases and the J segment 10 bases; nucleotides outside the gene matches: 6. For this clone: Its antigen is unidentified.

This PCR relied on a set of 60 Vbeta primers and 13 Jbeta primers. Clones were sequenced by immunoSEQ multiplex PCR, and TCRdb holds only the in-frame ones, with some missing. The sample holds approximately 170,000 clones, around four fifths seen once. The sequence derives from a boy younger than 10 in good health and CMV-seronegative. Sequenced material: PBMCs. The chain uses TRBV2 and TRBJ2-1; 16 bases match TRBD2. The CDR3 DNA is TGTGCCAGCAGAGAGCCGGGACTAGCGGGGGGGGAGCAGTTCTTC. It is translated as CASREPGLAGGEQFF.